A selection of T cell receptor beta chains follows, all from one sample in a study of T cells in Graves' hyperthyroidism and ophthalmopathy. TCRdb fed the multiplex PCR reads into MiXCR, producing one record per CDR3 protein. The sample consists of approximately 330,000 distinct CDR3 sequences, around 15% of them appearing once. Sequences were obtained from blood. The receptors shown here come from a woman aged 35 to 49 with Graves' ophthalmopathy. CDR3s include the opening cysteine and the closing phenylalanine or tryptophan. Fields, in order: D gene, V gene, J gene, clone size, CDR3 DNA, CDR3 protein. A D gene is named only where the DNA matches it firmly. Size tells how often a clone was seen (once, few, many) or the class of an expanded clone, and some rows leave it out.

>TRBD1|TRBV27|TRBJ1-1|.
TGTGCCAGCAGTGCGATACAGGGGGCACGGGCTTTCTTT
CASSAIQGARAFF
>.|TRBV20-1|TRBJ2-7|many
TGCAGTGCTAGTCCAACTTTGGGGAACGAGCAGTACTTC
CSASPTLGNEQYF
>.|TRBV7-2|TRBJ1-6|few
TGTGCCAGCAGCTTAGACCCCAGGGGTTCCTATAGTTCACCCCTCCACTTT
CASSLDPRGSYSSPLHF
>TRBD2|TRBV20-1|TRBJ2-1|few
TGCAGTGCTAGCGGGACTAGCGGCTTATGGCAGTTCTTC
CSASGTSGLWQFF
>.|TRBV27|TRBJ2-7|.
TGTGCCAGCGCTATATTTTTCGGGACACCATCCTACGAGCAGTACTTC
CASAIFFGTPSYEQYF
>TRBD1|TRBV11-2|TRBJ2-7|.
TGTGCCAGCAGCCGCCATGTGACAGGGGGCATATACGAGCAGTACTTC
CASSRHVTGGIYEQYF
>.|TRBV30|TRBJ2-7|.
TGTGCCTGGAGTCGGGGACTCCGCGAGCAGTACTTC
CAWSRGLREQYF
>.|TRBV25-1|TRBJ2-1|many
TGTGCCAGCAGTGATCCCAGCTACAATGAGCAGTTCTTC
CASSDPSYNEQFF
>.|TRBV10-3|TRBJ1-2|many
TGTGCCATCAGTGATGTGACATTGGCTTCTGGCTACACCTTC
CAISDVTLASGYTF
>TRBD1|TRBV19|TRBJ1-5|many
TGTGCCAGTAGTATAGTCGGAGGACAGGCCAGCAATCAGCCCCAGCATTTT
CASSIVGGQASNQPQHF
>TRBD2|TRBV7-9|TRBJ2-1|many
TGTGCCAGCAGTCATCTAGCGGGAGGGAACAATGAGCAGTTCTTC
CASSHLAGGNNEQFF
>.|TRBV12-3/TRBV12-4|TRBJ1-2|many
TGTGCCAGCAGTCCCATCCGCTCTAACTATGGCTACACCTTC
CASSPIRSNYGYTF
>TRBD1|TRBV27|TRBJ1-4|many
TGTGCCAGCAGGCCACAGGGGAACGTAGCTAATGAAAAACTGTTTTTT
CASRPQGNVANEKLFF
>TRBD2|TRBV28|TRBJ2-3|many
TGTGCCAGCAGTTTATCGCTGACTAGCGGGAGTAGCACAGATACGCAGTATTTT
CASSLSLTSGSSTDTQYF
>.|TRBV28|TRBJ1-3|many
TGTGCCAGCAGTACCATTGTGGGACGGGGACTCTTCTCTGGAAACACCATATATTTT
CASSTIVGRGLFSGNTIYF